This passage covers 13 T cell receptor beta chains from one sample sequenced in a study of cytomegalovirus exposure and HLA in healthy donors. Both 60 Vbeta primers and 13 Jbeta primers went into the PCR. Using immunoSEQ multiplex PCR, the repertoire was profiled, and TCRdb retains in-frame clones only, with some absent. The top ten clones hold roughly 1% of a sample with about 160,000 clones, approximately 81% of them seen once. Sequencing input: PBMCs. The receptors were sampled from a man aged 25-45 years in good health and CMV-seronegative.

This clone was recorded only once. This sequence joins TRBV13 and TRBJ2-5; a weak D match, TRBD1 (6 bases). V dropped 5 bases and J dropped 3 bases, with 25 bases sitting between them. Germline loops: CDR1 PRHDT, CDR2 FYEKMQ (reference sequence). The CDR3 is made up of 18 amino acids. CDR3 in amino acids: CASSHSWQGSDSEETQYF. For the CDR3, the DNA is TGTGCCAGCAGCCACAGCTGGCAGGGGTCTGATTCGGAAGAGACCCAGTACTTC.

The J gene is TRBJ2-5, the V gene TRBV5-6, with 12 bases matching TRBD2. CDR3 size: 16 residues. The trim removed 4 bases at V and 5 bases at J, leaving 9 bases unmatched. The V gene's germline CDR1 is SGHDT and CDR2 YYEEEE. The CDR3 loop is CASSGGGLAGMETQYF. CDR3 bases: TGTGCCAGCAGCGGGGGTGGACTAGCGGGGATGGAGACCCAGTACTTC.

This clone was seen just once. This sample includes further DNA sequences coding for the same CDR3. This chain connects TRBV6-5 to TRBJ1-1, with D possibly TRBD1 on 5 matching bases. Trimming stripped 0 bases from V and 5 bases from J, with 13 bases between. The CDR3 is 15 residues long. Germline V gene lookup returns CDR1 MNHEY and CDR2 SVGAGI. CDR3 sequence reads: CASSYSIVGGTEAFF. DNA for the CDR3: TGTGCCAGCAGTTACTCGATAGTGGGGGGGACTGAAGCTTTCTTT.

The rearrangement links TRBV27 to TRBJ2-7, with TRBD2 matching over 12 bases. The CDR3 has 17 residues. The germline V gene encodes CDR1 MNHEY and CDR2 SMNVEV (reference sequence). Trimming at V came to 3 bases and at J to 0 bases, leaving 6 bases not matched to a gene. In DNA form, the CDR3 reads TGTGCCAGCAGTTTCTCCCGGGGACTAGCGGGCTCCTACGAGCAGTACTTC. Translation gives CASSFSRGLAGSYEQYF.

V is TRBV7-2 and J is TRBJ2-2, with D tentatively TRBD2 (6 bases). Germline CDR1 SGHTA, CDR2 FQGNSA. Trimming took off 3 bases at V and 6 bases at J, with 11 bases between the two ends. The CDR3 loop spans 14 amino acids. In DNA, the CDR3 is TGTGCCAGCAGCTTTTCGGGGGACTCCGGGGAGCTGTTTTTT. It specifies CASSFSGDSGELFF.

This chain joins TRBV2 and TRBJ2-2, with 10 bases lining up with TRBD1. The CDR3 runs 15 residues. Unmatched junction bases numbered 9, after V lost 6 bases and J lost 8 bases. The germline V gene encodes CDR1 SNHLY and CDR2 FYNNEI. DNA for the CDR3: TGTGCCAGCAGAACCGGGACAGGGGTTTTGGGGGAGCTGTTTTTT. Its translation: CASRTGTGVLGELFF.

The V gene is TRBV14, the J gene TRBJ2-7; possible D gene TRBD1, 5 bases. Germline CDR1 reads SGHDN; CDR2 reads FVKESK. Trimming took off 5 bases at V and 0 bases at J, with 11 bases between the two ends. The CDR3 totals 14 residues. CDR3 in DNA: TGTGCCAGCAGCGTCCTGCAGGGCTCCTACGAGCAGTACTTC. Translated, it gives CASSVLQGSYEQYF.

This chain links TRBV11-3 with TRBJ2-1, with D possibly TRBD2 on 6 matching bases. Per the germline V gene, CDR1 is SGHNT and CDR2 is YENEEA. Trimming left V 5 bases short and J 7 bases short, with 12 bases between. This CDR3 region has 13 residues. The CDR3 reads CASSPRGRNEQFF. As DNA, the CDR3 is TGTGCCAGCAGCCCCAGAGGGAGGAATGAGCAGTTCTTC.

The gene calls are TRBV7-2 and TRBJ1-5, with 9 positions matching TRBD1. Germline lookup yields CDR1 SGHTA and CDR2 FQGNSA. This CDR3 region has 15 residues. J was trimmed by 5 bases and V by 3 bases; bases with no gene match: 5. CDR3 sequence reads: CASSFTQGAYQPQHF. As DNA, the CDR3 is TGTGCCAGCAGCTTTACACAGGGGGCGTATCAGCCCCAGCATTTT.

This chain connects TRBV30 to TRBJ1-1, with no clear D. The CDR3 consists of 16 residues. Trimming stripped 0 bases from V and 0 bases from J, with 14 bases between. The germline CDR1 and CDR2 sequences are GTSNPN and SVGIG (reference sequence). The CDR3 reads CAWSVNVGAMNTEAFF. The CDR3 DNA reads TGTGCCTGGAGTGTGAATGTGGGAGCTATGAACACTGAAGCTTTCTTT.

This clone was seen a handful of times. The chain combines TRBV6-5 with TRBJ2-3; tentative D call: TRBD2 (6 bases). V was shortened by 2 bases and J by 2 bases, with 8 bases between the two germline ends. CDR1 is MNHEY, CDR2 SVGAGI, per germline. The CDR3 covers 14 residues. The CDR3 here is CASSYREPTDTQYF. In nucleotides, the CDR3 is TGTGCCAGCAGTTACCGGGAGCCCACAGATACGCAGTATTTT.

The chain uses TRBV18 and TRBJ1-2; 10 bases map to TRBD1. The trim removed 3 bases at V and 3 bases at J, leaving 1 base unmatched. The CDR3 runs 14 residues. Germline V gene lookup returns CDR1 KGHSH and CDR2 LQKENI. The CDR3, as DNA: TGTGCCAGCTCACCCGGACAGGGGGACTATGGCTACACCTTC. This sequence encodes CASSPGQGDYGYTF.

This CDR3 is CASSPAGGLNEQYF. The CDR3 DNA is TGTGCCAGCAGTCCAGCGGGAGGGCTAAACGAGCAGTACTTC. The chain employs TRBV27 and TRBJ2-7, with TRBD2 matching 10 bases. CDR3 length: 14 residues. The V segment lost 5 bases and the J segment 5 bases; nucleotides outside the gene matches: 6. Germline CDR1 is MNHEY and CDR2 is SMNVEV (reference sequence).